One TCR beta chain is described in this entry. It was with a sample-barcoded 5' primer and a J-beta primer mix that a second PCR of roughly 6 to 12 cycles was run. One entry per CDR3 protein results from TCRdb running MiXCR on the 5' RACE reads. The repertoire consists of 650,000 to 800,000 distinct CDR3 sequences, with approximately 52% occurring once and the leading ten covering roughly 14%. These data are taken from a study of blood T cells in healthy people across ages. This receptor was taken from a woman aged 80 or over in good health. Sequences were obtained from blood.

The CDR3 DNA follows: TGTGCCAGCAGCCTCCGAGGGGCGCAAGTGGGTGCCGGGGAGCTGTTTTTT. Translated, it gives CASSLRGAQVGAGELFF. The chain is built from TRBV5-5 and TRBJ2-2, with D tentatively TRBD1 or TRBD2 (5 bases each). Looked up from germline, CDR1 is SGHKS and CDR2 is YYEKEE (reference sequence). Trimming took 4 bases from V and 6 from J, leaving 22 bases between them. The CDR3 covers 17 residues.